The sequence of this TCR beta chain was determined in a study of identical twins. Broader study findings: Sequences that were out-of-frame, alpha and twin-shared displayed an excess of low generation probability. Sharing of beta out-of-frame sequences by twins showed a weaker excess. Cord blood's abundant beta clonotypes had fewer insertions, unlike memory repertoires.

There are many counts of this clonotype. Its target is unknown. The germline V and J ends were trimmed by 0 bases and 9 bases, with 12 bases remaining between them. Germline-derived CDR1 and CDR2 are DFQATT and SNEGSKA (reference sequence). This CDR3 is 13 amino acids long. It was template switching that added a universal primer site, and there were unique molecular identifiers on the cDNA. TCRdb fed the 5' RACE reads into MiXCR, producing one record per CDR3 protein. The table records about 660,000 distinct CDR3 sequences, 8.5% to 9% of them present only once. This same sample was also taken into another study, of yellow fever vaccine responses in identical twins.

Sequenced sample: PBMCs. The chain uses TRBV20-1 and TRBJ2-1; D possibly uses TRBD1 or TRBD2 (6 bases each). This sequence was found in a young woman in good health. CDR3 nucleotides: TGCAGTGCTAGAGATGGGGGGCGTGGTGAGCAGTTCTTC. As protein: CSARDGGRGEQFF.